This entry lists 12 T cell receptor beta chains sequenced from one sample in a study of T cells after yellow fever vaccination. One entry per CDR3 protein results from TCRdb running MiXCR on the 5' RACE reads. The sample records 200,000 to 300,000 distinct CDR3 sequences, 6% to 8% being singletons. The sample here was CD4+ T cells sorted from PBMCs, taken on the day of the yellow fever booster vaccination. These receptors all come from a man aged 25 to 45 who received the YFV17D yellow fever vaccine.

This rearrangement joins TRBV10-3 to TRBJ2-7; D may match TRBD1 or TRBD2 (5 bases each). The germline V gene encodes CDR1 ENHRY and CDR2 SYGVKD. V was clipped by 8 bases and J by 5 bases, with 7 bases between them. The CDR3 loop spans 10 amino acids. CDR3 loop: CAIGTNEQYF. The CDR3 DNA is TGTGCCATCGGGACGAACGAGCAGTACTTC.

This clonotype came up many times. The chain joins TRBV6-5 to TRBJ1-2; tentative D call: TRBD1 (5 bases). CDR3 length: 15 amino acids. V gave up 6 bases and J gave up 4 bases, with 18 bases separating them. Germline assignment: CDR1 MNHEY and CDR2 SVGAGI. The CDR3 here is CASSLSWGGSYGYTF. The CDR3 DNA reads as TGTGCCAGCAGCCTATCTTGGGGGGGAAGCTATGGCTACACCTTC.

This clonotype was seen at least ten times. The chain is built from TRBV6-2 or TRBV6-3 and TRBJ2-1; D is unresolved. V was pared by 5 bases and J by 6 bases, with 23 bases between. This CDR3 is built from 17 residues. Germline assignment: CDR1 MNHEY and CDR2 SVGEGT. The CDR3, as DNA: TGTGCCAGCAGTGGACGGACGTCCCCCCTGTCGGGCAATGAGCAGTTCTTC. It yields the protein CASSGRTSPLSGNEQFF.

V and J are TRBV20-1 and TRBJ2-5; D is possibly TRBD2 (7 bases). The CDR3 consists of 16 residues. CDR1 is DFQATT and CDR2 is SNEGSKA in the germline V gene (reference sequence). Trimming removed 6 bases at V and 0 bases at J, with 20 bases between. CDR3 nucleotides: TGCAGTGCCCCCCCGGGTGGGAGGGGGTACCAAGAGACCCAGTACTTC. Translating it yields CSAPPGGRGYQETQYF.

This clonotype was counted at least ten times. The CDR3, as DNA: TGTGCCAGCAGCAAACAGGGGTCAGATACGCAGTATTTT. This sequence encodes CASSKQGSDTQYF. The chain combines TRBV7-2 with TRBJ2-3, with 7 bases fitting TRBD1. Unmatched junction bases numbered 3, after V lost 5 bases and J lost 4 bases. Germline V gives CDR1 SGHTA, CDR2 FQGNSA. This CDR3 comprises 13 residues.

This clonotype was detected a few times. CDR3 sequence: CASSLGGGAYQETQYF. In DNA form, the CDR3 reads TGTGCCAGCAGCTTAGGGGGGGGGGCCTACCAAGAGACCCAGTACTTC. The rearrangement links TRBV13 to TRBJ2-5, with D possibly TRBD2 on 7 matching bases. CDR1 is PRHDT, CDR2 FYEKMQ, per germline (reference sequence). V lost 0 bases, J lost 0 bases, and 11 bases lay in between. The CDR3 loop spans 16 amino acids. Variable domain in full (rest from reference TRBV13 and TRBJ2-5): AAGVIQSPRHLIKEKRETATLKCYPIPRHDTVYWYQQGPGQDPQFLISFYEKMQSDKGSIPDRFSAQQFSDYHSELNMSSLELGDSALYFCASSLGGGAYQETQYFGPGTRLLVL.

This clonotype was detected only a few times. The chain links TRBV29-1 to TRBJ2-1; TRBD1 agrees at 11 bases. Per the germline V gene, CDR1 is SQVTM and CDR2 is ANQGSEA. V was pared by 7 bases and J by 4 bases, with 3 bases of the junction left unmatched. This CDR3 is built from 13 residues. DNA of the CDR3: TGCAGCGCCGGGACAGGGGGATACAATGAGCAGTTCTTC. Protein product: CSAGTGGYNEQFF.

There are many counts of this clonotype. The rearrangement joins TRBV12-3 or TRBV12-4 to TRBJ2-1; D may correspond to TRBD1 or TRBD2 (5 bases each). The CDR3 has 15 residues. Trimming removed 5 bases at V and 2 bases at J, with 13 bases between. The CDR3 sequence is CASSPDGGTYNEQFF. CDR3 coding DNA: TGTGCCAGCAGTCCCGATGGGGGAACCTACAATGAGCAGTTCTTC.

This clonotype was observed many times. V and J are TRBV7-6 and TRBJ2-1; D gene ambiguous. Germline V gene sequence: CDR1 SGHVS, CDR2 FNYEAQ. V lost 1 base, J lost 4 bases, and 8 bases lay in between. The CDR3 is made up of 14 amino acids. CDR3 in amino acids: CASSLEVYYNEQFF. DNA of the CDR3: TGTGCCAGCAGCTTAGAGGTCTATTACAATGAGCAGTTCTTC.

In this sample, this clonotype turned up many times. The chain recombines TRBV5-4 with TRBJ2-7, with D maybe TRBD2 (5 bases). This CDR3 has 14 residues. V was shortened by 4 bases and J by 3 bases, with 14 bases between the two germline ends. Germline V gene lookup returns CDR1 SGHNT and CDR2 YYREEE (reference sequence). This chain's CDR3 is CASSDWTASYEQYF. The CDR3 nucleotides read TGTGCCAGCAGCGATTGGACTGCGAGCTACGAGCAGTACTTC. Full variable domain (rest looked up from reference TRBV5-4 and TRBJ2-7): ETGVTQSPTHLIKTRGQQVTLRCSSQSGHNTVSWYQQALGQGPQFIFQYYREEENGRGNFPPRFSGLQFPNYSSELNVNALELDDSALYLCASSDWTASYEQYFGPGTRLTVT.

V is TRBV27 and J is TRBJ2-3; D perhaps matches TRBD2 (5 bases). This CDR3 is 13 amino acids long. V lost 5 bases and J lost 3, with 9 bases in between. Germline CDR1 and CDR2: MNHEY and SMNVEV (reference sequence). In DNA form, the CDR3 reads TGTGCCAGCAGTGAGGGAAGGACAGATACGCAGTATTTT. As protein: CASSEGRTDTQYF.

The chain employs TRBV7-9 and TRBJ1-1; D gene ambiguous. Germline-derived CDR1 and CDR2 are SEHNR and FQNEAQ (reference sequence). V shed 1 base and J shed 10 bases, with 13 bases lying between them. This CDR3 region has 13 residues. The CDR3 nucleotides read TGTGCCAGCAGCTTAGAAGGCAGCTCCCCAGCTTTCTTT. This translates into CASSLEGSSPAFF.